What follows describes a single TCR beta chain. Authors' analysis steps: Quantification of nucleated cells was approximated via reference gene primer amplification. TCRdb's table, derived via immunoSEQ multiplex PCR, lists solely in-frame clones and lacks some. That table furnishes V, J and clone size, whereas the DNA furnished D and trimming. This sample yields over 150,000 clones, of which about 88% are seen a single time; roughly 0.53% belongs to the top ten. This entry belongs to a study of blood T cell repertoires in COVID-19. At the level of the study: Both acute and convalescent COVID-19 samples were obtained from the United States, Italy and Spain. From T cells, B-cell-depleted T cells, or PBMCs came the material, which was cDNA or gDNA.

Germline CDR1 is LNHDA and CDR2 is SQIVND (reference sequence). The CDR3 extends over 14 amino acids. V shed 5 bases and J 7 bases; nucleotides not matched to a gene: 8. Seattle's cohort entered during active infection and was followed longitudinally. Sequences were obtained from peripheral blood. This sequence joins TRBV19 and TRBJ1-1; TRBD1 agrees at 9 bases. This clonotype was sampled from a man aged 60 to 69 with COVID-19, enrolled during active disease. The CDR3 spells CASSDRGQGGEAFF. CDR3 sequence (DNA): TGTGCCAGTAGTGACCGGGGACAGGGAGGTGAAGCTTTCTTT.